This T cell receptor (beta chain) was identified during a study of pediatric ulcerative colitis. Whole-study context: Disease was pancolitis in about 7 and left-sided in two, histology-confirmed. General study findings and limits: A couple of rectal CDR3 clonotypes occurred in all ulcerative colitis patients. Rectal repertoires separated controls, mild-moderate and acute severe colitis.

The V and J ends lost 1 base and 4 bases respectively, with 10 bases between them. The CDR3 is made up of 14 amino acids. CDR1 and CDR2 from the germline V gene are MNHNS and SASEGT. On this clone: Its specificity is unknown.

Assay used: immunoSEQ multiplex PCR; TCRdb lists only in-frame clones, some missing. The table has about 64,000 clones, roughly nine tenths seen once. The blood sample was taken during the colonoscopy visit. V and J are TRBV6-1 and TRBJ2-5; D ambiguous. This receptor was obtained from a boy aged 5-17 years with severe ulcerative colitis. The sample consisted of blood. CDR3 nucleotides: TGTGCCAGCAGTGAAGGCGGTTTCGGAGAGACCCAGTACTTC. The encoded protein is CASSEGGFGETQYF.